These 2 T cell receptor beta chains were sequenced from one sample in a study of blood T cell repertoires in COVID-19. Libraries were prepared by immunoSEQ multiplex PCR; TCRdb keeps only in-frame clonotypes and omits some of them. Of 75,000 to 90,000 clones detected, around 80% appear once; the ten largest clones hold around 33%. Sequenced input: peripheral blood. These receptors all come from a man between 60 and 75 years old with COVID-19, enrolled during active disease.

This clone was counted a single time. The chain's CDR3 is CASSLVMGLSYGYTF. The CDR3 region has the DNA TGCGCCAGCAGCTTGGTCATGGGGCTAAGCTATGGCTACACCTTC. The rearrangement uses TRBV5-1 and TRBJ1-2; D possibly corresponds to TRBD1 (5 bases). Trimming cost V 0 bases and J 4 bases, with 13 bases left between them. From germline, CDR1 is SGHRS and CDR2 YFSETQ. This CDR3 has 15 amino acids.

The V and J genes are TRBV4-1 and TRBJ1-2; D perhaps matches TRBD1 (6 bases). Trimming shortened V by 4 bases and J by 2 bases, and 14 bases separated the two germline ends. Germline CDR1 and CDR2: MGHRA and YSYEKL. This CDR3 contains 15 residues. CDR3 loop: CASSRTITGNYGYTF. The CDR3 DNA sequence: TGCGCCAGCAGCCGGACAATTACAGGGAACTATGGCTACACCTTC.